Following are 13 T cell receptor beta chains from one sample sequenced in a study of blood T cell repertoires in COVID-19. Profiled with immunoSEQ multiplex PCR; TCRdb holds only in-frame clones, not every one. The sample yields some 100,000 clones, around four fifths seen once. Source material: peripheral blood. These receptors were obtained from a man between 65 and 80 years old with active or convalescent COVID-19.

The chain uses TRBV5-5 and TRBJ2-7, with TRBD2 matching 7 bases. V lost 6 bases to trimming and J lost 0 bases; unmatched junction nucleotides: 9. There are 15 residues in the CDR3. Germline V gene lookup returns CDR1 SGHKS and CDR2 YYEKEE (reference sequence). The CDR3 reads CASTFSGRNSYEQYF. In nucleotides, the CDR3 is TGTGCCAGCACCTTTAGCGGGCGAAACTCCTACGAGCAGTACTTC.

This clone was found once. This rearrangement joins TRBV9 to TRBJ2-1, with TRBD2 matching 7 bases. Germline values: CDR1 SGDLS, CDR2 YYNGEE. The V and J ends lost 4 bases and 6 bases, in that order; junction bases with no gene match: 7. This CDR3 is 14 amino acids long. The CDR3 DNA is TGTGCCAGCAGCCTCGGACTAGTTGGCAATGAGCAGTTCTTC. Protein product: CASSLGLVGNEQFF.

CDR3 coding DNA: TGTGCCTGGAGGGGTTTGAGGGGGGGATCACCCCTCCACTTT. Translation gives CAWRGLRGGSPLHF. The chain carries TRBV30 and TRBJ1-6; possibly TRBD1 for D (6 bases). This CDR3 is built from 14 residues. Germline CDR1 reads GTSNPN; CDR2 reads SVGIG (reference sequence). The V and J ends lost 3 bases and 10 bases respectively, with 16 bases between them.

The chain joins TRBV18 to TRBJ2-7; 8 bases agree with TRBD2. The CDR3 is made up of 15 amino acids. J was trimmed by 3 bases and V by 6 bases; bases with no gene match: 10. Germline V CDR1 and CDR2: KGHSH, LQKENI. CDR3 protein: CASSHGNSGNYEQYF. As DNA, the CDR3 is TGTGCCAGCTCCCACGGGAATAGCGGGAACTACGAGCAGTACTTC.

The chain couples TRBV27 to TRBJ2-7, with 10 positions matching TRBD1. The V and J ends lost 5 bases and 4 bases, in that order; junction bases with no gene match: 5. The CDR3 is made up of 14 amino acids. Germline lookup yields CDR1 MNHEY and CDR2 SMNVEV (reference sequence). DNA of the CDR3: TGTGCCAGCAGTCCCGGGACAGGGGTTTACGAGCAGTACTTC. Its protein product is CASSPGTGVYEQYF.

This chain connects TRBV11-2 to TRBJ2-2; 11 nucleotides match TRBD1. CDR3 size: 17 residues. V lost 6 bases to trimming and J lost 3 bases; unmatched junction nucleotides: 9. Germline V gene lookup returns CDR1 SGHAT and CDR2 FQNNGV. The CDR3 coding sequence is TGTGCCAGCAGTACACCGGGACAGGGGGGGGACACCGGGGAGCTGTTTTTT. Translated: CASSTPGQGGDTGELFF.

The chain recombines TRBV19 with TRBJ1-5, with D possibly being TRBD1 (5 bases). The CDR3 extends over 14 amino acids. Germline lookup yields CDR1 LNHDA and CDR2 SQIVND (reference sequence). Deletions cut 0 bases from V and 3 bases from J, with 6 bases between. As DNA, the CDR3 is TGTGCCAGTAGTATAGACAGGGTCAATCAGCCCCAGCATTTT. Translating it yields CASSIDRVNQPQHF.

In its sample, this clone was seen once. The genes are TRBV4-1 and TRBJ1-3; unclear D gene. CDR3 size: 17 residues. Trimming took 1 base from V and 0 from J, leaving 13 bases between them. The germline CDR1 and CDR2 sequences are MGHRA and YSYEKL. In nucleotides, the CDR3 is TGCGCCAGCAGCCAAGGGCGCGAGGCCATCTCTGGAAACACCATATATTTT. This gives the protein CASSQGREAISGNTIYF.

The V and J genes are TRBV30 and TRBJ2-2; 11 nucleotides line up with TRBD2. With V trimmed by 0 bases and J by 5 bases, 5 bases remained unmatched. CDR3 size: 16 residues. Germline V lookup: CDR1 GTSNPN, CDR2 SVGIG (reference sequence). DNA of the CDR3: TGTGCCTGGAGTGTACGGGGACTAGCGGTTACCGGGGAGCTGTTTTTT. Protein product: CAWSVRGLAVTGELFF.

V and J are TRBV5-1 and TRBJ2-3, with 7 bases lining up with TRBD2. CDR3 length: 16 residues. Germline trimming cut 0 bases from V and 4 bases from J; bases unmatched to any gene: 8. Germline CDR1 and CDR2: SGHRS and YFSETQ. The CDR3 sequence: CASSLGGGSNSDTQYF. The CDR3 coding sequence is TGCGCCAGCAGCTTGGGGGGCGGGAGTAACTCAGATACGCAGTATTTT.

The chain combines TRBV5-5 with TRBJ2-7, with TRBD1 matching 8 bases. The CDR3 has 15 residues. Unmatched junction bases numbered 8, after V lost 3 bases and J lost 3 bases. The germline V gene has CDR1 SGHKS and CDR2 YYEKEE (reference sequence). The CDR3 DNA follows: TGTGCCAGCAGCTGGTCGGGACAGGCCTACTACGAGCAGTACTTC. Translating it yields CASSWSGQAYYEQYF.

The chain uses TRBV7-2 and TRBJ2-7; D perhaps matches TRBD2 (6 bases). Germline lookup yields CDR1 SGHTA and CDR2 FQGNSA. The length of the CDR3 is 15 residues. V shed 2 bases and J shed 2 bases, with 13 bases lying between them. The DNA of the CDR3 is TGTGCCAGCAGCTTAACTAGCCACCCCCCCTACGAGCAGTACTTC. Amino acids: CASSLTSHPPYEQYF. The full variable domain, its missing parts supplied by reference TRBV7-2 and TRBJ2-7, is GAGVSQSPSNKVTEKGKDVELRCDPISGHTALYWYRQSLGQGLEFLIYFQGNSAPDKSGLPSDRFSAERTGGSVSTLTIQRTQQEDSAVYLCASSLTSHPPYEQYFGPGTRLTVT.

The chain carries TRBV10-3 and TRBJ1-2; TRBD1 matches at 8 bases. Germline-derived CDR1 and CDR2 are ENHRY and SYGVKD. V dropped 3 bases and J dropped 7; count of bases not matched to a gene: 10. This CDR3 comprises 15 residues. The DNA for the CDR3 is TGTGCCATCAGTGATTCAGGGGGCTCCTCGTCTGGCTACACCTTC. It encodes CAISDSGGSSSGYTF.